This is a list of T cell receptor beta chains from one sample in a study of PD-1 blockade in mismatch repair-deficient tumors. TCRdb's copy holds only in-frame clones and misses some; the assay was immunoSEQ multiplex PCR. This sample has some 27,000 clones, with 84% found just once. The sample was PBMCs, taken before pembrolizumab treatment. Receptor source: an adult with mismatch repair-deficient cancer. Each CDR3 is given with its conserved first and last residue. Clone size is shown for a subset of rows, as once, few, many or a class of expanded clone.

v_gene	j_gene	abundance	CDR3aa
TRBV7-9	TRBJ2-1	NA	CASSPRTGRAYNEQFF
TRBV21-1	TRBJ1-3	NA	CASSRASGTGSLPGNTIYF
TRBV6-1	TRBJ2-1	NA	CASNPGTTHGNEQFF
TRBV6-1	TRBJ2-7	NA	CASSSSGGDEQYF
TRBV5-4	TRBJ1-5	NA	CASSWGPGGDGQPQHF
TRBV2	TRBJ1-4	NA	CASSEGWRNEKLFF
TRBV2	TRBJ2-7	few	CASSAGGGAYEQYF
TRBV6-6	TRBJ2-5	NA	CASSYSGPSGTETQYF
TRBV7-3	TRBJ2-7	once	CASSLPGSHEQYF
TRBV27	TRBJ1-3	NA	CASSFGGLGNTIYF
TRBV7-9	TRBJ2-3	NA	CASSPRTSGSLTDTQYF
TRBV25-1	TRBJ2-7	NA	CASSGQREWLGEQYF
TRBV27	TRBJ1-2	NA	CASSLLGANYGYTF
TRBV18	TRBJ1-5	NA	CASSPGSLDGPPQHF
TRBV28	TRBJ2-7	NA	CASSALGQGTYEQYF
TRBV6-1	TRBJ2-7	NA	CASRREVGEQYF
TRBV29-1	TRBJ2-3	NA	CSITGRTSTDTQYF
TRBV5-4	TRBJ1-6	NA	CASSLRSGDHSPLHF
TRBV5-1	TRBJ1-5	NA	CASSGEGGQPQHF
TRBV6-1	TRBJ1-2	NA	CASSDRGQILANYGYTF
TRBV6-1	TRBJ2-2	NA	CASARDRGSTGELFF
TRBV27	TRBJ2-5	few	CASRPSGRGIHQTQYF
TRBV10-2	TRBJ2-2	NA	CASRGIRESDTGELFF
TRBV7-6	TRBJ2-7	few	CASSLQLGPTYEQYF
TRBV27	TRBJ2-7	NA	CASSPNGDLTFYEQYF
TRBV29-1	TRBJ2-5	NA	CSVENRVGETQYF
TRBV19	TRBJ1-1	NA	CASSIGPLLDTEAFF
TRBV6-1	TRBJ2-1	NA	CASSEAGWTLNEQFF
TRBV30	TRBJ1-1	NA	CAWSVFSPNTEAFF
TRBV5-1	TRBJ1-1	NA	CASSLEVGGRTEAFF
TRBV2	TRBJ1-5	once	CASSEVTGGFNQPQHF
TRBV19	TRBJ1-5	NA	CASSIGGVSNQPQHF
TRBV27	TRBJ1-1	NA	CASRRQGGNTEAFF
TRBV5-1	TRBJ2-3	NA	CASSLGQNRDTDTQYF